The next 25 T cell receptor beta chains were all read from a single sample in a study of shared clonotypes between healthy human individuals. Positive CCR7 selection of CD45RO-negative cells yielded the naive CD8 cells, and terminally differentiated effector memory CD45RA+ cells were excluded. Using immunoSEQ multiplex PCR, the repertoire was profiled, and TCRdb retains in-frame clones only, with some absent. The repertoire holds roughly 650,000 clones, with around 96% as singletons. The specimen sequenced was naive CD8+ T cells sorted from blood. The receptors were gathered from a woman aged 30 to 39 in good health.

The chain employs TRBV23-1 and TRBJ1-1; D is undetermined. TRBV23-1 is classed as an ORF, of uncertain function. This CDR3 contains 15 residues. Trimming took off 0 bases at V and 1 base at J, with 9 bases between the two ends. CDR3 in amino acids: CASSQSGVRNTEAFF. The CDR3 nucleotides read TGCGCCAGCAGTCAATCGGGTGTCAGGAACACTGAAGCTTTCTTT.

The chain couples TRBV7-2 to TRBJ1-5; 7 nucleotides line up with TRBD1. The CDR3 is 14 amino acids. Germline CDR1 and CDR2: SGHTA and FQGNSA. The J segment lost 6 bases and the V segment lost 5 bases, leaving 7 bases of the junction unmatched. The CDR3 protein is CASSQGGTGQPQHF. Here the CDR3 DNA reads TGTGCCAGCAGCCAGGGGGGAACAGGTCAGCCCCAGCATTTT.

The CDR3 sequence is CASSQETGSDQPQHF. As DNA, the CDR3 is TGTGCCAGCAGCCAGGAGACAGGGTCGGATCAGCCCCAGCATTTT. The chain joins TRBV4-2 to TRBJ1-5, with 7 bases lining up with TRBD1. The germline CDR1 and CDR2 sequences are LGHNA and YNFKEQ. The length of the CDR3 is 15 residues. With V trimmed by 3 bases and J by 5 bases, 7 bases remained unmatched.

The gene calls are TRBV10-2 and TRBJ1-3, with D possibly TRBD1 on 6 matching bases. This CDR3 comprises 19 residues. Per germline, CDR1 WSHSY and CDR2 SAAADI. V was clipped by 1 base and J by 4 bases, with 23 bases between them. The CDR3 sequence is CASSEFLPGGGLRGNTIYF. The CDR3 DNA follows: TGCGCCAGCAGTGAGTTCCTTCCCGGCGGGGGCCTTAGGGGAAACACCATATATTTT.

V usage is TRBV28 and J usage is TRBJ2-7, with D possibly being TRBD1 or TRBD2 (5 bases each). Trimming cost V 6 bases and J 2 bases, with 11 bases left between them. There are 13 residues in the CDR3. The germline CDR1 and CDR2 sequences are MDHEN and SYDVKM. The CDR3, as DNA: TGTGCCAGCAGCCTCAGGGAGACCTACGAGCAGTACTTC. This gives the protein CASSLRETYEQYF.

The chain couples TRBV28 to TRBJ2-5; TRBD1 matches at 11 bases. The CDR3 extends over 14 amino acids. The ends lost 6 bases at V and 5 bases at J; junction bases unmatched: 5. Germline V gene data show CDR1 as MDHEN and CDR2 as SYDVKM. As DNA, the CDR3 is TGTGCCAGCAGAGGGACAGGGGGGCAGGAGACCCAGTACTTC. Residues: CASRGTGGQETQYF.

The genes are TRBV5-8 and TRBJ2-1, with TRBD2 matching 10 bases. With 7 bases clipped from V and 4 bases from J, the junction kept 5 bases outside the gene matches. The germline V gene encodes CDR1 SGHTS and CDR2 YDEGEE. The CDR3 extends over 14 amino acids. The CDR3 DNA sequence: TGTGCCAGCTTGGGACTAGCGACATACAATGAGCAGTTCTTC. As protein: CASLGLATYNEQFF.

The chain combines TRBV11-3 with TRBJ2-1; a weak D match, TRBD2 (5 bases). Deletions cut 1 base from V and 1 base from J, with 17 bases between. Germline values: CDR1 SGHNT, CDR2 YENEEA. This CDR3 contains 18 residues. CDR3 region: CASSLGLDGVTSYNEQFF. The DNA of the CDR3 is TGTGCCAGCAGCTTAGGACTGGACGGGGTAACGTCCTACAATGAGCAGTTCTTC.

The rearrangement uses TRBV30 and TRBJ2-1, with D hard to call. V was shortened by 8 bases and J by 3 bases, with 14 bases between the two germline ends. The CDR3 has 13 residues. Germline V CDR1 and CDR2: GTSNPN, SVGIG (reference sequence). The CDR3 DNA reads TGTGCCCTCGCGCTAGGTGACTACAATGAGCAGTTCTTC. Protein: CALALGDYNEQFF. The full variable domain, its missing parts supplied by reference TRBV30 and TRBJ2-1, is SQTIHQWPATLVQPVGSPLSLECTVEGTSNPNLYWYRQAAGRGLQLLFYSVGIGQISSEVPQNLSASRPQDRQFILSSKKLLLSDSGFYLCALALGDYNEQFFGPGTRLTVL.

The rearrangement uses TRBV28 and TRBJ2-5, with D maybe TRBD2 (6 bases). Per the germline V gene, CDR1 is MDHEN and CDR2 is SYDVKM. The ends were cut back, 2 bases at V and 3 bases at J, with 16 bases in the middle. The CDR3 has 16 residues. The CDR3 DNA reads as TGTGCCAGCAGTTTAAAAGGACTACCGAAAAAAGAGACCCAGTACTTC. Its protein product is CASSLKGLPKKETQYF.

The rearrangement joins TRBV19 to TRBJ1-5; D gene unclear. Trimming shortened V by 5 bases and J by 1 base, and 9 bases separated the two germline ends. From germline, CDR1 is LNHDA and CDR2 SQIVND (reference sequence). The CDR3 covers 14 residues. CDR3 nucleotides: TGTGCCAGTAGTGGGGAACAGAGCAATCAGCCCCAGCATTTT. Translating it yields CASSGEQSNQPQHF.

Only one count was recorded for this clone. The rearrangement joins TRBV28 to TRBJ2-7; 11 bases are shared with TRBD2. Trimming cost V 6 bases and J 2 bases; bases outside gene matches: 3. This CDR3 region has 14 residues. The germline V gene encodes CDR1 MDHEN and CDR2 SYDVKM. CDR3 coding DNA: TGTGCCAGCAGGGCGACTAGCGGGACCTACGAGCAGTACTTC. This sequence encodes CASRATSGTYEQYF.

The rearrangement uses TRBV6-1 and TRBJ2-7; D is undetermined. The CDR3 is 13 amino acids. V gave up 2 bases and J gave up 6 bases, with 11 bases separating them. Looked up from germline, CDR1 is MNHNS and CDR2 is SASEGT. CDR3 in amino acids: CASSENGLVEQYF. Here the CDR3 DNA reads TGTGCCAGCAGTGAAAATGGCCTGGTCGAGCAGTACTTC.

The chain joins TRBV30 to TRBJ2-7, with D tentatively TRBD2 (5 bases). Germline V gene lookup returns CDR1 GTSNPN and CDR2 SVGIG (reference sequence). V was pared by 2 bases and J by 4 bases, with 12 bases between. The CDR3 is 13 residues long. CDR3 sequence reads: CAWSSDRDYEQYF. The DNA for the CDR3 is TGTGCCTGGAGTTCGGACCGGGATTACGAGCAGTACTTC.

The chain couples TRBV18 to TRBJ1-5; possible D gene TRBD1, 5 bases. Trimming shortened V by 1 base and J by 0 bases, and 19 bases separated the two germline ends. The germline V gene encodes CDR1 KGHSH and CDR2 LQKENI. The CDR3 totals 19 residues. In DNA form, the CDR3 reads TGTGCCAGCTCACCACAGGTCTCTCTGACAGTGTATAGCAATCAGCCCCAGCATTTT. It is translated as CASSPQVSLTVYSNQPQHF.

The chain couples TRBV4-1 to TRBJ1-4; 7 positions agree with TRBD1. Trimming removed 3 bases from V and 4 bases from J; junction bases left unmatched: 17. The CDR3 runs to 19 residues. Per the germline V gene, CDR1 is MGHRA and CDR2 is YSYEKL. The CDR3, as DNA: TGCGCCAGCAGCCAGAGGGCGGAGAATTACAGGGGATTTAATGAAAAACTGTTTTTT. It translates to CASSQRAENYRGFNEKLFF.

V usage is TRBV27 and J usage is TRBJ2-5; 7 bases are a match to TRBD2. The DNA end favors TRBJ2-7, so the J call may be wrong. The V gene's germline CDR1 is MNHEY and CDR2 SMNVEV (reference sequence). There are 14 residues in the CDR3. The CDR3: CASSPSGAFYEQYF. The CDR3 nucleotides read TGTGCCAGCTCGCCGAGCGGGGCATTCTACGAGCAGTACTTC.

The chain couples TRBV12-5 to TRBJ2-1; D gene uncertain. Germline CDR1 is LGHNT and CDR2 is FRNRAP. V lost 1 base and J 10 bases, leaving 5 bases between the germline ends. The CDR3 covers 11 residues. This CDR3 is CASGLEPEQFF. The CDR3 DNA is TGTGCTAGTGGTTTGGAACCCGAGCAGTTCTTC. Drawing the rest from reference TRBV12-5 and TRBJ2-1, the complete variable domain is DARVTQTPRHKVTEMGQEVTMRCQPILGHNTVFWYRQTMMQGLELLAYFRNRAPLDDSGMPKDRFSAEMPDATLATLKIQPSEPRDSAVYFCASGLEPEQFFGPGTRLTVL.

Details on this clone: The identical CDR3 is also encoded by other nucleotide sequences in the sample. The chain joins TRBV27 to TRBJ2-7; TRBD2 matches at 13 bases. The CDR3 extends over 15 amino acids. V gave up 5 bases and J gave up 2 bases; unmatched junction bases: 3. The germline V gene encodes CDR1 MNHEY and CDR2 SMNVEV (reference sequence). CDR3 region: CASSLGTSGTYEQYF. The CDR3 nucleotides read TGTGCCAGCAGTCTTGGGACTAGCGGGACCTACGAGCAGTACTTC.

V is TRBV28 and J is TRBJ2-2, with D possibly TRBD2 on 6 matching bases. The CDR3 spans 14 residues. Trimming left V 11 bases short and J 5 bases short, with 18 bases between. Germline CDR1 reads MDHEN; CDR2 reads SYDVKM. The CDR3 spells CACSGTDYTGELFF. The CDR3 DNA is TGTGCCTGCTCCGGGACTGACTATACCGGGGAGCTGTTTTTT.

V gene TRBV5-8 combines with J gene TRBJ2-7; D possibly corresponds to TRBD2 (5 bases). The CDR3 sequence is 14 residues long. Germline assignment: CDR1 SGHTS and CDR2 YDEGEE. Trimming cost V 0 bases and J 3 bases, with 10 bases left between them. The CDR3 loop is CASSLDGVSYEQYF. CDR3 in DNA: TGTGCCAGCAGCTTGGACGGGGTTAGCTACGAGCAGTACTTC.

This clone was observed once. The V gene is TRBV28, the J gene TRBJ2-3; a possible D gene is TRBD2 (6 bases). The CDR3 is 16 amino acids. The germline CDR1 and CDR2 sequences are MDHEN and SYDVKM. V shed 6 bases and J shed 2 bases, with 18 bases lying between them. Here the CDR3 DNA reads TGTGCCAGCAGCGGACCTAGGGGAGGCCTCACAGATACGCAGTATTTT. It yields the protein CASSGPRGGLTDTQYF. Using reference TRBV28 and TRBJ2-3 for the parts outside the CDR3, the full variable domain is DVKVTQSSRYLVKRTGEKVFLECVQDMDHENMFWYRQDPGLGLRLIYFSYDVKMKEKGDIPEGYSVSREKKERFSLILESASTNQTSMYLCASSGPRGGLTDTQYFGPGTRLTVL.

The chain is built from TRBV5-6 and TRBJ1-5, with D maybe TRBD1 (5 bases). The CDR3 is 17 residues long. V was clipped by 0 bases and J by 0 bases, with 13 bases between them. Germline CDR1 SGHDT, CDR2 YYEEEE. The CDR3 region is CASSLASSGNSNQPQHF. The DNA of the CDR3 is TGTGCCAGCAGCTTGGCTTCGTCAGGGAATAGCAATCAGCCCCAGCATTTT.

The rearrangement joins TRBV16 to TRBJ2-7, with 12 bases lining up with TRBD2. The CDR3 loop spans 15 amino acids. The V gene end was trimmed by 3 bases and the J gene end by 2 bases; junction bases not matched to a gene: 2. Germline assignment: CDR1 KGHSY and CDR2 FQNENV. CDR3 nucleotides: TGTGCCAGCAGCCAGACTAGCGGGGGAACCTACGAGCAGTACTTC. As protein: CASSQTSGGTYEQYF.

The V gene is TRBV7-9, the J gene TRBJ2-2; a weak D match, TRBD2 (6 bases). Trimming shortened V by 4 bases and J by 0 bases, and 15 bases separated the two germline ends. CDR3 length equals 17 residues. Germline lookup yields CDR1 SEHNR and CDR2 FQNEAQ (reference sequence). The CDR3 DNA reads TGTGCCAGCAGCTCCCTGGATAGCGGTTCGAACACCGGGGAGCTGTTTTTT. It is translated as CASSSLDSGSNTGELFF.